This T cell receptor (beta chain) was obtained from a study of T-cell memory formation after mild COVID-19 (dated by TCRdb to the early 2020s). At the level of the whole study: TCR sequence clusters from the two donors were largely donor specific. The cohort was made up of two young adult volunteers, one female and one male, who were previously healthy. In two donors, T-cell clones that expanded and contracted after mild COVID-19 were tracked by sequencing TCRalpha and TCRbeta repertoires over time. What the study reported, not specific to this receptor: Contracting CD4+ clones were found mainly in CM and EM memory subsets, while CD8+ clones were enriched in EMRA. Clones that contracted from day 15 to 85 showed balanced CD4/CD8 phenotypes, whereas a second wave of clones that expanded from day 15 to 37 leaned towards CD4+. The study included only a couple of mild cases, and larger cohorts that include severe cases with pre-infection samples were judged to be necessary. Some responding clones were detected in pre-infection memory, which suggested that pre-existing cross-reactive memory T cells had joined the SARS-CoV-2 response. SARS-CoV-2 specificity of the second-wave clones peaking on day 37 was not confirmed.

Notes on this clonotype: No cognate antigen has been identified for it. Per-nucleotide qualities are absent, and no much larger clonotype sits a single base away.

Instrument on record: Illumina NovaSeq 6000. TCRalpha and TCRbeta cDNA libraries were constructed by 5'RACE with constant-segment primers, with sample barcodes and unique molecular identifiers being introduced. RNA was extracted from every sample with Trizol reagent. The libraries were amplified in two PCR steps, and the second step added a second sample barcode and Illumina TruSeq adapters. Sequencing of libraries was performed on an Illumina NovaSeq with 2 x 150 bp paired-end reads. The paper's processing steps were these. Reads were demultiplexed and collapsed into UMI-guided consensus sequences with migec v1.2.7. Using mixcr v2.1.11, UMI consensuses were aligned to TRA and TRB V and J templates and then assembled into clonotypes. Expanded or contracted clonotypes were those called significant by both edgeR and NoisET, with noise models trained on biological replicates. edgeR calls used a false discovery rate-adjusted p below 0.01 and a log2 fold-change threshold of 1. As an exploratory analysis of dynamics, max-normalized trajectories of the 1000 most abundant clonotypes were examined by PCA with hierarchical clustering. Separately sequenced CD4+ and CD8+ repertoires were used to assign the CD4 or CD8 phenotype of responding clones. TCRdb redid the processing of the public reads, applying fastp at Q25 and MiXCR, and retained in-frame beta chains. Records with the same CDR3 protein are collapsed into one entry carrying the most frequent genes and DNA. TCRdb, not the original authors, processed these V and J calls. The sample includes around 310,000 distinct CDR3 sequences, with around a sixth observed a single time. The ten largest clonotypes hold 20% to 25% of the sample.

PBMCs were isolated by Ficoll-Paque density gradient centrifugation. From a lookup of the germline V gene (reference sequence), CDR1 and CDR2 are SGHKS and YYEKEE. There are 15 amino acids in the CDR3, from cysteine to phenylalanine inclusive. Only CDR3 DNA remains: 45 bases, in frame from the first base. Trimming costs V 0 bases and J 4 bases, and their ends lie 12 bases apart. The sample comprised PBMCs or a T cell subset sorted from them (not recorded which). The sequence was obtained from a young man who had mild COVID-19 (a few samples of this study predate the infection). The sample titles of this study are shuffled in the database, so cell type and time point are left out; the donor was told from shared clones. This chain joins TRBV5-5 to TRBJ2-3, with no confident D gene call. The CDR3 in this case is CASSLAWNQADTQYF. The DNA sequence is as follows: TGTGCCAGCAGCTTGGCTTGGAATCAGGCAGATACGCAGTATTTT.